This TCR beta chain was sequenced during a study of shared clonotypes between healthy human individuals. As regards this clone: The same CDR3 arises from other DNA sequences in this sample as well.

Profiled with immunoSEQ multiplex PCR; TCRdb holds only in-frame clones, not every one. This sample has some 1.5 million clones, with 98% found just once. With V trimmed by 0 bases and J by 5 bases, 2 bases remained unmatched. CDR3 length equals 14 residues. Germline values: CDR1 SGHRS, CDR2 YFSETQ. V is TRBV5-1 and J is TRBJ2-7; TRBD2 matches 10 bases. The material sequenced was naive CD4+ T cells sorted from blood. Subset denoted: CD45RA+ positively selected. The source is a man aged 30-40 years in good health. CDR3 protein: CASSLVAGGNEQYF. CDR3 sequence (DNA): TGCGCCAGCAGCTTGGTAGCGGGAGGAAACGAGCAGTACTTC.